A selection of T cell receptor beta chains follows, all from one sample in a study of blood T cell repertoires in COVID-19. Libraries were prepared by immunoSEQ multiplex PCR; TCRdb keeps only in-frame clonotypes and omits some of them. The table lists roughly 220,000 clones, approximately 80% of them singletons. The sequencing input was peripheral blood. These receptors all stem from a man aged 25-45 years with active or convalescent COVID-19. The CDR3 runs from the conserved cysteine through the conserved F or W. Fields, in order: V gene, J gene, CDR3 protein.

TRBV27	TRBJ2-3	CASSLGQGTDTQYF
TRBV4-1	TRBJ2-3	CASSPEDRQSTDTQYF
TRBV25-1	TRBJ1-6	CASRGGSSPLHF
TRBV2	TRBJ1-5	CASSEARQGRYQPQHF
TRBV27	TRBJ1-2	CASKEEGQGSLNYGYTF
TRBV7-9	TRBJ2-7	CASSLILAGVPYEQYF
TRBV5-1	TRBJ1-2	CASSYDRVGGYTF
TRBV4-2	TRBJ1-1	CASSQGGVNTEAFF
TRBV28	TRBJ1-4	CASNEVLNEKLFF
TRBV9	TRBJ1-2	CASSVGSGGLNYGYTF
TRBV27	TRBJ2-7	CASSPGGGLSYEQYF
TRBV6-5	TRBJ2-3	CATSGLAGDTQYF
TRBV6-5	TRBJ2-3	CASSLQKVSTDTQYF
TRBV4-1	TRBJ1-3	CASSPDRGLYTIYF
TRBV19	TRBJ2-1	CASSIGDSSYNEQFF
TRBV5-1	TRBJ1-6	CASSRGTGTVNSPLHF
TRBV13	TRBJ1-4	CASSLRPVGEKLFF
TRBV5-4	TRBJ2-3	CASSKAGVSPDTQYF
TRBV7-9	TRBJ2-7	CASSFSQGFVYEQYF
TRBV19	TRBJ2-2	CASSRRTSGSSGELFF
TRBV3-1/TRBV3-2	TRBJ2-1	CASRNRGYSEQFF
TRBV12-3/TRBV12-4	TRBJ1-3	CASSLAGENTIYF
TRBV7-2	TRBJ2-2	CASSEQGALAGELFF
TRBV9	TRBJ1-2	CASSPGALPGYTF
TRBV19	TRBJ2-7	CASSSAGTGFEQYF
TRBV6-5	TRBJ2-7	CASSYEGPSSYEQYF
TRBV29-1	TRBJ1-1	CSVRHGTEAFF
TRBV7-3	TRBJ2-3	CASSRSEWDTQYF
TRBV29-1	TRBJ1-1	CSVGRTGGREAFF
TRBV11-2	TRBJ2-5	CASSLVWQSETQYF
TRBV5-4	TRBJ1-3	CASSWGTGGNTIYF
TRBV7-8	TRBJ2-1	CASSLALLATYNEQFF
TRBV19	TRBJ2-3	CASSPGTSGTTDTQYF
TRBV7-9	TRBJ2-3	CASSRQGAGDTQYF
TRBV9	TRBJ2-1	CASSVALAGGNYNEQFF
TRBV27	TRBJ2-1	CASVLSAGIYNEQFF
TRBV5-5	TRBJ1-2	CASSVRGNNYGYTF
TRBV9	TRBJ1-3	CASSVRGDRTSGNTIYF
TRBV28	TRBJ1-5	CASSAGQGDNQPQHF
TRBV3-1/TRBV3-2	TRBJ2-5	CASSQERTAGAWSETQYF
TRBV11-3	TRBJ1-1	CASSTRTGEAFF
TRBV7-2	TRBJ2-1	CASSLGRGSNEQFF
TRBV5-1	TRBJ2-3	CASSLQGQDTQYF
TRBV6-2/TRBV6-3	TRBJ1-5	CASSYSRRDQPQHF
TRBV5-4	TRBJ2-4	CASSLGAGGPLTKNIQYF
TRBV6-6	TRBJ2-3	CASSPWREVADTQYF